The rows below give T cell receptor beta chains drawn from one sample of a study of Graves' ophthalmopathy and Graves' hyperthyroidism. TCRdb called the multiplex PCR reads again in MiXCR, with one record for every CDR3 protein. The repertoire holds around 400,000 distinct CDR3 sequences, with about 21% as singletons. Material for sequencing was peripheral blood. These receptors came from a woman between 18 and 30 years old with stable Graves' hyperthyroidism. Each CDR3 is given with its conserved first and last residue. D genes are given only for firm matches. The size entry is marked missing in some rows and otherwise reads once, few, many or a size class.

clone_size	v_call	j_call	d_call	cdr3_aa	cdr3_nt
many	TRBV6-2/TRBV6-3	TRBJ2-7	NA	CASSYSGSTYEQYF	TGTGCCAGCAGTTATTCGGGGTCTACCTACGAGCAGTACTTC
many	TRBV28	TRBJ1-5	NA	CASSLVGGWQPQHF	TGTGCCAGCAGTTTAGTGGGGGGGTGGCAGCCCCAGCATTTT
many	TRBV12-3/TRBV12-4	TRBJ2-2	TRBD2	CASTLGLAGAELFF	TGTGCCAGCACCTTGGGACTAGCGGGTGCGGAGCTGTTTTTT
many	TRBV12-3/TRBV12-4	TRBJ2-7	NA	CASSLGHVYEQYF	TGTGCCAGCAGTCTAGGGCACGTGTACGAGCAGTACTTC
many	TRBV20-1	TRBJ1-2	TRBD1	CSAPRLIKGAEGYTF	TGCAGTGCCCCCCGGCTTATCAAGGGGGCGGAGGGCTACACCTTC
many	TRBV11-2	TRBJ2-5	NA	CASGENWGSKTQYF	TGTGCCAGCGGGGAAAATTGGGGAAGCAAGACCCAGTACTTC
NA	TRBV24-1	TRBJ2-2	NA	CATSPAGGTGELFF	TGTGCCACCAGTCCTGCCGGCGGTACCGGGGAGCTGTTTTTT
NA	TRBV4-3	TRBJ1-1	NA	CASSQVQGRYTEAFF	TGCGCCAGCAGCCAAGTTCAGGGGAGGTACACTGAAGCTTTCTTT
many	TRBV10-3	TRBJ1-5	NA	CAITRGADQPQHF	TGTGCCATCACGAGGGGGGCCGATCAGCCCCAGCATTTT
many	TRBV2	TRBJ1-1	TRBD1	CASSRDRGPNTEAFF	TGTGCCAGCAGCAGGGACAGGGGACCGAACACTGAAGCTTTCTTT
NA	TRBV28	TRBJ1-2	NA	CASSHEEYGYTF	TGTGCCAGCAGCCATGAAGAATATGGCTACACCTTC
few	TRBV30	TRBJ2-2	TRBD2	CAWSPGGGYTGELFF	TGTGCCTGGAGCCCCGGCGGGGGTTACACCGGGGAGCTGTTTTTT
many	TRBV12-3/TRBV12-4	TRBJ2-7	NA	CASSFEGVDEQYF	TGTGCCAGCAGTTTCGAGGGGGTAGACGAGCAGTACTTC
many	TRBV6-1	TRBJ2-7	NA	CASSESDPDVSAYEQYF	TGTGCCAGCAGTGAAAGCGATCCAGATGTGTCCGCCTACGAGCAGTACTTC
NA	TRBV5-1	TRBJ2-1	TRBD2	CASSTAPGLAGENFEQFF	TGCGCCAGCAGCACCGCCCCGGGACTAGCGGGAGAAAACTTTGAGCAGTTCTTC
NA	TRBV12-3/TRBV12-4	TRBJ2-7	NA	CASSLKGTSSYEQYF	TGTGCCAGCAGTTTAAAGGGGACATCGTCCTACGAGCAGTACTTC
many	TRBV20-1	TRBJ2-7	TRBD2	CSARKAGAGGYEQYF	TGCAGTGCTAGAAAGGCGGGAGCGGGGGGCTACGAGCAGTACTTC
many	TRBV13	TRBJ2-5	TRBD1	CASTLRGGETQYF	TGTGCCAGCACGCTAAGAGGGGGCGAGACCCAGTACTTC
many	TRBV6-1	TRBJ1-2	NA	CASQRTSLDYGYTF	TGTGCCAGCCAAAGGACGAGTTTGGACTATGGCTACACCTTC
NA	TRBV19	TRBJ1-1	TRBD1	CASSIPGTENTEAFF	TGTGCCAGTAGTATTCCCGGGACAGAGAACACTGAAGCTTTCTTT
few	TRBV29-1	TRBJ2-3	NA	CSGMEGGSSQYF	TGCAGCGGAATGGAGGGGGGGTCCTCGCAGTATTTT
NA	TRBV29-1	TRBJ2-7	NA	CSVEEGTSEQYF	TGCAGCGTTGAAGAAGGAACTAGCGAGCAGTACTTC
many	TRBV2	TRBJ1-5	NA	CASSGFRQSNQPQHF	TGTGCCAGCAGTGGATTTAGACAGAGCAATCAGCCCCAGCATTTT
many	TRBV6-5	TRBJ1-1	NA	CASSFGGRGAEAFF	TGTGCCAGCAGTTTTGGGGGGAGGGGTGCTGAAGCTTTCTTT
many	TRBV2	TRBJ2-7	NA	CASSAEHEQYF	TGTGCCAGCAGTGCGGAGCACGAGCAGTACTTC
NA	TRBV6-1	TRBJ1-2	NA	CASSEGGRGPYGYTF	TGTGCCAGCAGTGAAGGCGGCAGGGGACCCTATGGCTACACCTTC
few	TRBV7-9	TRBJ2-5	TRBD1	CASSPGTGWFETQYF	TGTGCCAGCAGCCCTGGGACAGGGTGGTTCGAGACCCAGTACTTC
many	TRBV6-4	TRBJ2-2	TRBD1	CASKFQGANMNTGELFF	TGTGCCAGCAAATTCCAGGGGGCGAATATGAACACCGGGGAGCTGTTTTTT
many	TRBV7-3	TRBJ2-7	NA	CASSPSAEAYEQYF	TGTGCCAGCAGCCCCTCGGCAGAGGCCTACGAGCAGTACTTC
NA	TRBV12-3/TRBV12-4	TRBJ2-5	TRBD2	CASSRRGVGTQETQYF	TGTGCCAGCAGTCGCCGGGGGGTGGGAACTCAAGAGACCCAGTACTTC
many	TRBV12-3/TRBV12-4	TRBJ1-6	TRBD1	CASSPGTGLHNSPLHF	TGTGCCAGCAGTCCTGGGACAGGGCTTCATAATTCACCCCTCCACTTT
NA	TRBV5-1	TRBJ2-5	NA	CASSFIAGTAKGETQYF	TGCGCCAGCAGCTTTATTGCCGGGACCGCGAAAGGGGAGACCCAGTACTTC
NA	TRBV4-1	TRBJ2-7	NA	CASSHDSTYEQYF	TGCGCCAGCAGTCACGACAGTACTTACGAGCAGTACTTC
many	TRBV2	TRBJ1-2	NA	CASSEGRGGYGYTF	TGTGCCAGCAGTGAGGGAAGGGGCGGCTATGGCTACACCTTC
NA	TRBV12-3/TRBV12-4	TRBJ1-2	TRBD1	CASSSDYFSGGAVYGYTF	TGTGCCAGCAGTTCTGATTACTTTTCAGGGGGCGCCGTCTATGGCTACACCTTC
many	TRBV29-1	TRBJ2-6	TRBD2	CSVVGLAAPSGANVLTF	TGCAGCGTAGTAGGACTAGCGGCACCCTCTGGGGCCAACGTCCTGACTTTC
NA	TRBV6-2/TRBV6-3	TRBJ1-5	TRBD1	CASSPRRTGSNQPQHF	TGTGCCAGCAGTCCACGTCGGACAGGTAGCAATCAGCCCCAGCATTTT
many	TRBV19	TRBJ1-2	NA	CASMALGTPNYGYTF	TGTGCCAGTATGGCATTGGGGACACCTAACTATGGCTACACCTTC
many	TRBV19	TRBJ2-7	NA	CASSSRGAHEQYF	TGTGCCAGTAGTAGCAGGGGAGCACACGAGCAGTACTTC
many	TRBV29-1	TRBJ2-5	NA	CSVDYYVGTQYF	TGCAGCGTTGACTATTACGTGGGGACCCAGTACTTC
NA	TRBV12-3/TRBV12-4	TRBJ2-2	NA	CASKGGASSNTGELFF	TGTGCCAGCAAGGGGGGGGCCTCCTCGAACACCGGGGAGCTGTTTTTT
many	TRBV25-1	TRBJ2-2	NA	CASSDPGDVNTGELFF	TGTGCCAGCAGTGACCCGGGGGACGTAAACACCGGGGAGCTGTTTTTT